This paragraph covers one T cell receptor (beta chain) sequence. The antigen is not known. This sample stems from a study of siplizumab effects on memory and regulatory T cells. Study findings and constraints: Naive T cells looked more diverse than memory cells and looked like major alloresponse contributors. The mapping of alloreactive clones to unstimulated subsets covered only a minor fraction of them. Whether proliferating Tregs in siplizumab cultures suppress was not functionally confirmed.

Here immunoSEQ multiplex PCR was the method, and the copy in TCRdb shows in-frame clones only, minus some. The sample holds roughly 100,000 clones, roughly 93% seen once. This CDR3 comprises 16 residues. V was clipped by 4 bases and J by 2 bases, with 14 bases between them. Germline values: CDR1 SGHVS, CDR2 FQNEAQ. The chain is built from TRBV7-8 and TRBJ2-2; D uncertain. The sequencing input was CD8+ T cells sorted from blood. This clonotype originated in a human donor in good health. CDR3 coding DNA: TGTGCCAGCAGCTCACTCTCTTACAGCAACACCGGGGAGCTGTTTTTT. Its protein product is CASSSLSYSNTGELFF.